A selection of T cell receptor beta chains follows, all from one sample in a study of blood T cell repertoires in COVID-19. Generated by immunoSEQ multiplex PCR, the TCRdb table keeps only in-frame clones and is missing some. The repertoire has under 150,000 clones, roughly four fifths of them found once; the top ten carry roughly 6.5%. What was sequenced was peripheral blood. The receptors shown here come from a human donor in a cohort sampled during active COVID-19. CDR3s leave out the opening cysteine and the closing phenylalanine or tryptophan. D genes are given only for firm matches.

>TRBD1|TRBJ1-1|TRBV7-2
ASSLAWTGAPGNTEAF
>NA|TRBJ1-5|TRBV19
ASSIDGYSNQPQH
>TRBD1|TRBJ1-4|TRBV5-4
ASSSGQGAGTNEKLF
>NA|TRBJ1-2|TRBV23-1
ASSSGAQRGYT
>NA|TRBJ1-1|TRBV28
ASSLPRMNTEAF
>NA|TRBJ2-3|TRBV19
ASSTGVGTDTQY
>TRBD2|TRBJ2-3|TRBV19
ASSIGLAVDTQY
>NA|TRBJ2-3|TRBV9
ASSAFTDTQY
>NA|TRBJ1-2|TRBV9
ASSVEASNPGGYT
>NA|TRBJ2-3|TRBV3-1/TRBV3-2
ASSQQGRGEDTQY
>NA|TRBJ1-6|TRBV6-5
ASSRASPLH
>TRBD1|TRBJ2-2|TRBV7-9
ASSLSRDRGLRTGELF
>TRBD2|TRBJ2-1|TRBV2
ASSEERGLYEQF
>TRBD2|TRBJ2-3|TRBV15
ATSRERKVGAGGTDTQY
>NA|TRBJ1-1|TRBV6-1
ASSETPSNTEAF
>TRBD1|TRBJ2-2|TRBV5-1
ASSPLQGAAGELF
>NA|TRBJ2-1|TRBV5-4
ASSKPSSSYNEQF
>NA|TRBJ1-1|TRBV4-1
ASSQAPTVLNTEAF
>NA|TRBJ1-2|TRBV10-3
AITGDILANYGYT
>NA|TRBJ1-1|TRBV5-6
ASSLNRWNTEAF
>NA|TRBJ2-3|TRBV11-2
ASSLSGGWADTQY
>TRBD2|TRBJ2-7|TRBV18
ASSPPSLAGGSDNEQY
>NA|TRBJ1-6|TRBV11-2
ASSTGGGIRDSPLH
>NA|TRBJ2-7|TRBV21-1
ASSKVKGQIYEQY
>TRBD1|TRBJ2-5|TRBV5-6
ASSVTGVETQY
>TRBD2|TRBJ2-6|TRBV24-1
ATSAHSGGASGANVLT
>TRBD2|TRBJ2-1|TRBV7-2
ASSLRLAGSNEQF
>TRBD2|TRBJ2-1|TRBV19
ASSQGLAGAGNEQF
>NA|TRBJ2-3|TRBV6-2/TRBV6-3
ASSYSGASTDTQY
>TRBD2|TRBJ2-7|TRBV4-3
ASSQDGGGGLPYEQY
>NA|TRBJ2-7|TRBV30
AWSALSGGEQY
>NA|TRBJ1-4|TRBV3-1/TRBV3-2
ASRGSATNEKLF
>TRBD1|TRBJ2-7|TRBV3-1/TRBV3-2
ASSPIYPGTGPYEQY
>TRBD2|TRBJ2-5|TRBV5-1
ASSSTTSEETQY
>NA|TRBJ2-1|TRBV5-1
ASSLQDSYNEQF
>TRBD1|TRBJ1-5|TRBV19
ASSASQGVNQPQH
>NA|TRBJ2-4|TRBV28
ASSLGSLAKNIQY